Below are 26 T cell receptor beta chains sequenced from a single sample in a study of shared clonotypes between healthy human individuals. The naive CD8 subset, CD45RO-negative cells positively selected for CCR7, excluded terminally differentiated effector memory CD45RA+ cells. Sequenced by immunoSEQ multiplex PCR; TCRdb stores in-frame clones only, minus some. The sample consists of under 850,000 clones, nearly 95% of them appearing once. The sample was naive CD8+ T cells sorted from blood. All receptors derive from a young man in good health.

The chain is built from TRBV13 and TRBJ1-5, with a weak D call TRBD1 (5 bases). The CDR3 totals 14 residues. Trimming shortened V by 4 bases and J by 1 base, and 8 bases separated the two germline ends. Germline V CDR1 and CDR2: PRHDT, FYEKMQ (reference sequence). DNA of the CDR3: TGTGCCAGCAGCTCTCGACAGAGCAATCAGCCCCAGCATTTT. Translating it yields CASSSRQSNQPQHF. Together with reference TRBV13 and TRBJ1-5, the CDR3 gives the full variable domain: AAGVIQSPRHLIKEKRETATLKCYPIPRHDTVYWYQQGPGQDPQFLISFYEKMQSDKGSIPDRFSAQQFSDYHSELNMSSLELGDSALYFCASSSRQSNQPQHFGDGTRLSIL.

The chain is built from TRBV7-9 and TRBJ2-4, with D perhaps matching TRBD2 (7 bases). Germline V gene lookup returns CDR1 SEHNR and CDR2 FQNEAQ (reference sequence). V was clipped by 5 bases and J by 6 bases, with 17 bases between them. There are 15 residues in the CDR3. The CDR3 DNA is TGTGCCAGCAGCCCCCGGGGGGCGACTAGAAACATTCAGTACTTC. Its protein product is CASSPRGATRNIQYF.

The gene calls are TRBV5-1 and TRBJ2-1, with D unresolved. Germline V CDR1 and CDR2: SGHRS, YFSETQ. This CDR3 spans 13 amino acids. Deletions cut 6 bases from V and 0 bases from J, with 7 bases between. The chain's CDR3 is CASTSSSYNEQFF. The CDR3 nucleotides are TGCGCCAGCACATCAAGCTCCTACAATGAGCAGTTCTTC.

The gene calls are TRBV11-2 and TRBJ2-3; a possible D gene is TRBD2 (5 bases). The germline V and J ends were trimmed by 0 bases and 2 bases, with 12 bases remaining between them. This CDR3 spans 16 amino acids. Per germline, CDR1 SGHAT and CDR2 FQNNGV. Here the CDR3 DNA reads TGTGCCAGCAGCTTAGATCTGGCGGGCATCACAGATACGCAGTATTTT. This codes for CASSLDLAGITDTQYF.

V is TRBV6-1 and J is TRBJ2-5; 13 positions match TRBD2. The ends lost 4 bases at V and 4 bases at J; junction bases unmatched: 12. The CDR3 consists of 18 residues. Germline values: CDR1 MNHNS, CDR2 SASEGT. The CDR3 DNA sequence: TGTGCCAGCAGTGTTCCGGGACTAGCGGGACCGAATATAGAGACCCAGTACTTC. It encodes CASSVPGLAGPNIETQYF.

Remarks on this clone: This specimen includes other DNA sequences encoding the same CDR3. V gene TRBV7-9 combines with J gene TRBJ1-5; no clear D. The length of the CDR3 is 12 residues. Trimming removed 5 bases at V and 3 bases at J, with 5 bases between. Germline V CDR1 and CDR2: SEHNR, FQNEAQ (reference sequence). The CDR3 protein is CASSLDNQPQHF. The DNA of the CDR3 is TGTGCCAGCAGCCTGGACAATCAGCCCCAGCATTTT.

V is TRBV6-5 and J is TRBJ1-1; TRBD1 matches 7 bases. J gave up 6 bases and V 2 bases, and 9 bases lay outside the gene matches. Germline-derived CDR1 and CDR2 are MNHEY and SVGAGI. The CDR3 has 15 residues. The CDR3 DNA follows: TGTGCCAGCAGTTACACACTGGACAGGTGGGCTGAAGCTTTCTTT. Amino acids: CASSYTLDRWAEAFF.

The CDR3 spells CASRQGTYEQYF. In DNA, the CDR3 is TGTGCCAGCAGACAGGGAACCTACGAGCAGTACTTC. V is TRBV6-5 and J is TRBJ2-7; possibly TRBD1 for D (6 bases). This CDR3 is 12 amino acids long. The ends were cut back, 6 bases at V and 2 bases at J, with 8 bases in the middle. CDR1 is MNHEY and CDR2 is SVGAGI in the germline V gene.

The gene calls are TRBV19 and TRBJ2-1; TRBD2 agrees at 12 bases. Germline V gives CDR1 LNHDA, CDR2 SQIVND (reference sequence). The V gene end was trimmed by 7 bases and the J gene end by 7 bases; junction bases not matched to a gene: 11. The CDR3 is 16 amino acids. The CDR3 DNA follows: TGTGCCAGTACCAACCTACTAGCGGGAGGTGTTAATGAGCAGTTCTTC. Translation: CASTNLLAGGVNEQFF.

This chain uses TRBV2 with TRBJ2-7; D ambiguous. Trimming removed 3 bases from V and 0 bases from J, with 6 bases in between. Germline V gives CDR1 SNHLY, CDR2 FYNNEI. The CDR3 covers 13 residues. DNA of the CDR3: TGTGCCAGCAGTGAGGGCGCCTCCTACGAGCAGTACTTC. Its translation: CASSEGASYEQYF.

The chain couples TRBV10-3 to TRBJ2-7; TRBD1 matches at 7 bases. CDR3 length: 13 residues. With 10 bases clipped from V and 2 bases from J, the junction kept 8 bases outside the gene matches. The germline V gene encodes CDR1 ENHRY and CDR2 SYGVKD. Written as DNA, the CDR3 is TGTGCCACTCAGGACAGGACTGCCTACGAGCAGTACTTC. This translates into CATQDRTAYEQYF.

This chain uses TRBV4-3 with TRBJ1-5, with D unclear. V shed 0 bases and J shed 2 bases, with 14 bases lying between them. The CDR3 covers 17 residues. Germline-derived CDR1 and CDR2 are LGHNA and YSLEER. CDR3 residues: CASSQDPAGNRNQPQHF. CDR3 nucleotide sequence: TGCGCCAGCAGCCAAGACCCAGCCGGGAACCGCAATCAGCCCCAGCATTTT.

The chain carries TRBV11-2 and TRBJ2-1; either TRBD1 or TRBD2 may supply D (5 bases each). Germline CDR1 reads SGHAT; CDR2 reads FQNNGV. V shed 0 bases and J shed 2 bases, with 20 bases lying between them. The CDR3 loop spans 19 amino acids. In DNA, the CDR3 is TGTGCCAGCAGCTTAGATCCCAAGAGGGACCTCGCCCCCTACAATGAGCAGTTCTTC. Its translation is CASSLDPKRDLAPYNEQFF. Drawing the rest from reference TRBV11-2 and TRBJ2-1, the complete variable domain is EAGVAQSPRYKIIEKRQSVAFWCNPISGHATLYWYQQILGQGPKLLIQFQNNGVVDDSQLPKDRFSAERLKGVDSTLKIQPAKLEDSAVYLCASSLDPKRDLAPYNEQFFGPGTRLTVL.

The chain joins TRBV4-1 to TRBJ2-7; tentatively, D is TRBD1 (6 bases). CDR1 MGHRA and CDR2 YSYEKL come from the germline V gene. Trimming shortened V by 0 bases and J by 9 bases, and 15 bases separated the two germline ends. CDR3 size: 14 residues. The CDR3 coding sequence is TGCGCCAGCAGCCAAGACGCAGGGGTCTTACCGCAGTACTTC. Translation gives CASSQDAGVLPQYF.

V is TRBV11-2 and J is TRBJ2-5; either TRBD1 or TRBD2 may fit D (5 bases each). V lost 3 bases and J 4 bases, leaving 21 bases between the germline ends. The CDR3 covers 17 residues. Germline V gene sequence: CDR1 SGHAT, CDR2 FQNNGV. CDR3 sequence (DNA): TGTGCCAGCAGCTTTAACGTTCTCCGGGGCACTCGAGAGACCCAGTACTTC. Protein: CASSFNVLRGTRETQYF.

This clone was recorded only once. V gene TRBV4-1 combines with J gene TRBJ2-1, with TRBD2 identical over 9 bases. CDR1 and CDR2 from the germline V gene are MGHRA and YSYEKL. V dropped 1 base and J dropped 0; count of bases not matched to a gene: 16. The CDR3 length is 21 residues. For the CDR3, the DNA is TGCGCCAGCAGCCAAGCGGCCGCGGGAGGGCTTCGAAAATCCTCCTACAATGAGCAGTTCTTC. It translates to CASSQAAAGGLRKSSYNEQFF.

CDR3 amino acids: CASSFPPTSGSRNYEQFF. CDR3 nucleotides: TGTGCCAGCAGCTTCCCCCCGACTAGCGGGAGTCGCAACTATGAGCAGTTCTTC. V usage is TRBV7-9 and J usage is TRBJ2-1, with TRBD2 matching over 12 bases. The germline V gene has CDR1 SEHNR and CDR2 FQNEAQ (reference sequence). V trimming: 3 bases; J trimming: 8 bases; junction bases outside the gene matches: 14. This CDR3 has 18 amino acids.

This clone showed up just once. The sample contains more than one DNA sequence encoding this CDR3. This CDR3 reads CASREAGNEQFF. The DNA for the CDR3 is TGTGCCAGCAGGGAGGCTGGCAATGAGCAGTTCTTC. This chain links TRBV27 with TRBJ2-1; D might be TRBD2 (5 bases). The CDR3 covers 12 residues. V shed 6 bases and J shed 6 bases, with 9 bases lying between them. Germline CDR1 is MNHEY and CDR2 is SMNVEV (reference sequence).

The chain joins TRBV5-1 to TRBJ2-1; D perhaps matches TRBD1 (8 bases). Trimming pared 4 bases from V and 4 bases from J, leaving 15 bases between. Germline V gene sequence: CDR1 SGHRS, CDR2 YFSETQ. The CDR3 runs 15 residues. CDR3 amino acids: CASSLNRGGYNEQFF. In DNA form, the CDR3 reads TGCGCCAGCAGCCTCAACAGGGGGGGATACAATGAGCAGTTCTTC.

The chain combines TRBV30 with TRBJ2-3; D gene uncertain. Between the trimmed V and J ends, which lost 2 bases and 2 bases, there was a span of 14 bases. The CDR3 is 15 amino acids. Germline V CDR1 and CDR2: GTSNPN, SVGIG (reference sequence). DNA for the CDR3: TGTGCCTGGAGTTTACAGCACGTTACCACAGATACGCAGTATTTT. It encodes CAWSLQHVTTDTQYF.

The CDR3 sequence: CASSPRTSGMNNEQFF. CDR3 nucleotide sequence: TGTGCCAGCAGCCCCAGGACTAGCGGGATGAACAATGAGCAGTTCTTC. This rearrangement joins TRBV11-3 to TRBJ2-1; 12 bases match TRBD2. With V trimmed by 5 bases and J by 5 bases, 7 bases remained unmatched. There are 16 residues in the CDR3. Germline values: CDR1 SGHNT, CDR2 YENEEA. The full variable domain, completed using reference TRBV11-3 and TRBJ2-1, is EAGVVQSPRYKIIEKKQPVAFWCNPISGHNTLYWYLQNLGQGPELLIRYENEEAVDDSQLPKDRFSAERLKGVDSTLKIQPAELGDSAVYLCASSPRTSGMNNEQFFGPGTRLTVL.

The chain has TRBV5-8 and TRBJ2-7; unclear D gene. Per germline, CDR1 SGHTS and CDR2 YDEGEE. The germline V and J ends were trimmed by 2 bases and 3 bases, with 12 bases remaining between them. The CDR3 loop spans 14 amino acids. CDR3 sequence (DNA): TGTGCCAGCAGCTTTCACGAAAACCTCTACGAGCAGTACTTC. Translated, it gives CASSFHENLYEQYF.

The V gene is TRBV10-3, the J gene TRBJ2-1; tentative D call: TRBD2 (6 bases). Germline loops: CDR1 ENHRY, CDR2 SYGVKD. Trimming shortened V by 4 bases and J by 6 bases, and 10 bases separated the two germline ends. CDR3 size: 13 residues. CDR3 sequence reads: CAISAGGGNEQFF. The CDR3 DNA follows: TGTGCCATCAGTGCCGGGGGAGGCAATGAGCAGTTCTTC.

The chain joins TRBV11-2 to TRBJ2-3; 7 nucleotides line up with TRBD1. J lost 4 bases, V lost 1 base, and 11 bases had no gene match. Germline V gene lookup returns CDR1 SGHAT and CDR2 FQNNGV. The CDR3 is made up of 17 amino acids. For the CDR3, the DNA is TGTGCCAGCAGCTTAGGTCACAGGGGCGAGGATTCAGATACGCAGTATTTT. Translation: CASSLGHRGEDSDTQYF.

The rearrangement joins TRBV27 to TRBJ2-1; D remains unclear. This CDR3 has 14 amino acids. V was shortened by 5 bases and J by 6 bases, with 14 bases between the two germline ends. Looked up from germline, CDR1 is MNHEY and CDR2 is SMNVEV (reference sequence). The CDR3 DNA reads TGTGCCAGCAGTCAATTCCAAAGTGGCAATGAGCAGTTCTTC. Its translation is CASSQFQSGNEQFF.

The chain is built from TRBV13 and TRBJ2-2; possibly TRBD2 for D (5 bases). Germline CDR1 is PRHDT and CDR2 is FYEKMQ (reference sequence). Trimming left V 4 bases short and J 4 bases short, with 16 bases between. CDR3 length: 16 amino acids. Written as DNA, the CDR3 is TGTGCCAGCAGCTACCGGTGGGAGAAAGGCACCGGGGAGCTGTTTTTT. This codes for CASSYRWEKGTGELFF.